Only one count was recorded for the clone carrying this T cell receptor (beta chain). Generated by immunoSEQ multiplex PCR, the TCRdb table keeps only in-frame clones and is missing some. The data contain 200,000 or so clones, more than 80% of them singletons. This sample was included in a study of blood T cell repertoires in COVID-19. For the study at large: Acute and convalescent COVID-19 samples came from the United States, Italy and Spain. PBMCs, B-cell-depleted T cells, or T cells were the source of the cDNA or gDNA that made up the material.

Germline V gives CDR1 SNHLY, CDR2 FYNNEI. The CDR3 loop spans 12 amino acids. V lost 5 bases and J 4 bases, leaving 8 bases between the germline ends. Sequenced input: peripheral blood. This chain links TRBV2 with TRBJ1-1; maybe TRBD1 (6 bases). The sequence was collected from a woman older than 75 with acute or convalescent COVID-19. This CDR3 is CASSRDTTEAFF. In DNA form, the CDR3 reads TGTGCCAGCAGTCGGGACACCACTGAAGCTTTCTTT.